This TCR beta chain is drawn from a study of neurological immune-mediated disorders. The unsorted libraries were generated from a total of 2 million PBMCs, which had been stored in RNAlater at -80 C. Study-level findings and limits: When grouped phylogenetically, the repertoires of 18 of the 34 multiple sclerosis patients fell together in one related-CDR3 cluster, which is a possible signature.

Germline values: CDR1 DFQATT, CDR2 SNEGSKA (reference sequence). The CDR3 spans 13 residues. V lost 6 bases to trimming and J lost 11 bases, with 17 bases between them. TCRdb re-analysed the 5' RACE reads in MiXCR, keeping a single row per CDR3 protein. The sample includes about 120,000 distinct CDR3 sequences, approximately 3.2% of them seen just once. This clonotype occurred a few times. Its antigen remains unknown. The chain uses TRBV20-1 and TRBJ1-6; D unclear. This TCR was sampled from a woman younger than 45 with multiple sclerosis. Sequencing was carried out using PBMCs. The CDR3 coding sequence is TGCAGTGCCAATCCGACCAAAGGAGCACCCCTCCACTTT. This codes for CSANPTKGAPLHF.